Following are 14 T cell receptor beta chains from one sample sequenced in a study of radiation and T cells in renal cell carcinoma. Described time point: blood 2 weeks post-SBRT. Treatment given: 15 Gy SBRT to primary tumor, nephrectomy 4 weeks later. Here immunoSEQ multiplex PCR was the method, and the copy in TCRdb shows in-frame clones only, minus some. Of 100,000 to 150,000 clones listed, about four fifths are singletons. Material: blood, obtained from a patient whose treatment included radiotherapy and nephrectomy. The receptors shown here come from a man over 45 with renal cell carcinoma.

This clone showed up just once. CDR3 coding DNA: TGTGCCAGCAGTGAAGCCTCGGACAGGGAAGCTTTCTTT. It translates to CASSEASDREAFF. This chain connects TRBV6-1 to TRBJ1-1; 7 bases are a match to TRBD1. The J segment lost 8 bases and the V segment lost 0 bases, leaving 3 bases of the junction unmatched. Germline-derived CDR1 and CDR2 are MNHNS and SASEGT. The CDR3 consists of 13 residues.

The chain joins TRBV4-2 to TRBJ2-5; 9 bases align to TRBD1. Germline CDR1 reads LGHNA; CDR2 reads YNFKEQ. This CDR3 spans 17 amino acids. After removal of 0 bases from V and 4 bases from J, the junction contained 9 bases not matched to a gene. The CDR3 loop reads CASSQEPGQGVLETQYF. The CDR3 DNA reads TGTGCCAGCAGCCAAGAACCGGGACAGGGCGTATTAGAGACCCAGTACTTC.

V usage is TRBV27 and J usage is TRBJ2-3; 9 bases map to TRBD2. The germline V gene encodes CDR1 MNHEY and CDR2 SMNVEV (reference sequence). CDR3 length equals 16 residues. With V trimmed by 4 bases and J by 4 bases, 9 bases remained unmatched. The CDR3 DNA follows: TGTGCCAGCAGTTCCCCAAGCGGGGGGTACGCAGATACGCAGTATTTT. Encoded protein: CASSSPSGGYADTQYF.

The chain recombines TRBV7-9 with TRBJ2-1; TRBD1 agrees at 7 bases. This CDR3 contains 15 residues. The J segment lost 7 bases and the V segment lost 1 base, leaving 7 bases of the junction unmatched. The germline gives CDR1 SEHNR, CDR2 FQNEAQ (reference sequence). The CDR3 nucleotides are TGTGCCAGCAGCTTAGGAAACAGGGGTGGTAATGAGCAGTTCTTC. Amino acids: CASSLGNRGGNEQFF.

The rearrangement uses TRBV28 and TRBJ2-7, with D possibly called TRBD1 or TRBD2 (5 bases each). Germline CDR1 is MDHEN and CDR2 is SYDVKM. The CDR3 runs 13 residues. V lost 6 bases and J lost 5, with 14 bases in between. The CDR3 loop is CASRLGTTNEQYF. The CDR3 DNA reads TGTGCCAGCAGGTTAGGGACGACTAACGAGCAGTACTTC. Full variable domain (outside the CDR3, taken from reference TRBV28 and TRBJ2-7): DVKVTQSSRYLVKRTGEKVFLECVQDMDHENMFWYRQDPGLGLRLIYFSYDVKMKEKGDIPEGYSVSREKKERFSLILESASTNQTSMYLCASRLGTTNEQYFGPGTRLTVT.

The chain has TRBV5-1 and TRBJ2-2; tentatively, D is TRBD2 (7 bases). V lost 4 bases and J lost 4, with 14 bases in between. CDR3 length: 15 amino acids. Germline assignment: CDR1 SGHRS and CDR2 YFSETQ. The CDR3 bases are TGCGCCAGCAGCCCGGCGGGGGCCGGCACCGGGGAGCTGTTTTTT. Translation gives CASSPAGAGTGELFF.

This rearrangement joins TRBV4-2 to TRBJ1-1; maybe TRBD1 (5 bases). The CDR3 contains 13 residues. V lost 8 bases to trimming and J lost 1 base, with 11 bases between them. In germline, CDR1 is LGHNA, CDR2 YNFKEQ. Here the CDR3 reads CASGSTGNTEAFF. The CDR3 DNA reads as TGTGCCAGCGGTAGCACAGGGAACACTGAAGCTTTCTTT.

The chain combines TRBV2 with TRBJ2-2; 11 bases are shared with TRBD2. V shed 3 bases, J shed 6 bases, and the junction held 3 bases outside the gene matches. The CDR3 is made up of 15 amino acids. Germline lookup yields CDR1 SNHLY and CDR2 FYNNEI. The CDR3 reads CASSEVAGGPGELFF. CDR3 nucleotide sequence: TGTGCCAGCAGTGAGGTAGCGGGAGGGCCCGGGGAGCTGTTTTTT.

J is TRBJ2-7 and V is TRBV9; D unclear. Germline CDR1 and CDR2: SGDLS and YYNGEE. V was clipped by 5 bases and J by 4 bases, with 4 bases between them. The CDR3 spans 10 residues. CDR3 sequence: CASRNYEQYF. The CDR3 DNA is TGTGCCAGCAGGAATTACGAGCAGTACTTC.

V usage is TRBV6-6 and J usage is TRBJ2-6, with D possibly TRBD2 on 5 matching bases. This CDR3 spans 16 amino acids. V was cut by 5 bases and J by 0 bases, with 11 bases left in between. Germline values: CDR1 MNHNY, CDR2 SVGAGI (reference sequence). The CDR3 here is CASSGARGSGANVLTF. In DNA form, the CDR3 reads TGTGCCAGCAGTGGTGCTCGGGGCTCTGGGGCCAACGTCCTGACTTTC.

The chain is built from TRBV27 and TRBJ2-7; TRBD2 agrees at 9 bases. CDR1 MNHEY and CDR2 SMNVEV come from the germline V gene (reference sequence). The V segment lost 6 bases and the J segment 3 bases; nucleotides outside the gene matches: 9. The CDR3 has 15 residues. This CDR3 is CASSPGGRVVYEQYF. Here the CDR3 DNA reads TGTGCCAGCAGCCCTGGCGGGAGGGTAGTCTACGAGCAGTACTTC.

The chain is built from TRBV30 and TRBJ1-1; maybe TRBD1 (5 bases). Trimming shortened V by 5 bases and J by 3 bases, and 16 bases separated the two germline ends. The V gene's germline CDR1 is GTSNPN and CDR2 SVGIG (reference sequence). The CDR3 spans 14 residues. The CDR3 region is CAWSPGTFDTEAFF. In nucleotides, the CDR3 is TGTGCCTGGTCTCCCGGGACCTTCGACACTGAAGCTTTCTTT.

To note about this clone: Other DNA sequences in this sample translate to the same CDR3. The chain employs TRBV5-4 and TRBJ1-3, with 10 bases aligning to TRBD1. Germline trimming cut 4 bases from V and 0 bases from J; bases unmatched to any gene: 7. Looked up from germline, CDR1 is SGHNT and CDR2 is YYREEE (reference sequence). The CDR3 contains 17 residues. In nucleotides, the CDR3 is TGTGCCAGCAGCCGGGACAGGGGAAGTGGCTCTGGAAACACCATATATTTT. As protein: CASSRDRGSGSGNTIYF.

With regard to this clone: The junction does not match germline at one end; this may be a read error. The chain recombines TRBV28 with TRBJ2-1; D remains ambiguous. CDR3 length: 12 amino acids. Germline V gene data show CDR1 as MDHEN and CDR2 as SYDVKM. The CDR3 DNA reads TGTGCCAGCAGTTCTCGGGCGGTGACACGGGTCTTC. It codes for CASSSRAVTRVF.